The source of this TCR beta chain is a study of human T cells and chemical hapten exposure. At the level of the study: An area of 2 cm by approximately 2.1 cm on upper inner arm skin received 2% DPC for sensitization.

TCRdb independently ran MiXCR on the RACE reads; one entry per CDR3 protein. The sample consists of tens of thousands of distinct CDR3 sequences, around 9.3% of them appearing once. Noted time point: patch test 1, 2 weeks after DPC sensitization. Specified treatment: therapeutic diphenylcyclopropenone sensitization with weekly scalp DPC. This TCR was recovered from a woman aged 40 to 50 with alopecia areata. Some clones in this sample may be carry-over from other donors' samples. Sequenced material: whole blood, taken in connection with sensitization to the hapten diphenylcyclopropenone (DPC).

For the CDR3, the DNA is TGTGCCAGCAGTGAAGCGAGGGGTACAGATACGCAGTATTTT. This translates into CASSEARGTDTQYF. This chain uses TRBV6-1 with TRBJ2-3; D may correspond to TRBD1 or TRBD2 (5 bases each). The CDR3 sequence is 14 residues long. Trimming cost V 0 bases and J 3 bases, with 7 bases left between them. Per germline, CDR1 MNHNS and CDR2 SASEGT.